The clone carrying this TCR beta chain came up a few times. Antigen unknown. Unique molecular identifiers were incorporated when the TCRbeta library was constructed. Using its own MiXCR run on the PCR reads, TCRdb lists one record per CDR3 protein. The sample carries under 850,000 distinct CDR3 sequences, approximately 14% recorded once. This entry comes from a study of T-cell reconstitution after alpha-beta-depleted transplantation in children. Overall study results and limits: Surviving recipient T cells and thymic progenitors underlay high day-60 TCRbeta diversity in some patients. One year post-transplant, T-cell counts and diversity were largely derived from T cells produced anew. Expanded graft clones, several hundred of them, were reportedly the source of alpha-beta T cells about two months after transplant.

This CDR3 has 14 residues. Trimming took off 5 bases at V and 6 bases at J, with 17 bases between the two ends. Germline CDR1 reads SGHTA; CDR2 reads FQGTGA. The source is a girl aged 2 to 10 with congenital amegakaryocytic thrombocytopenia, due to receive a stem cell transplant. The sequenced sample was PBMCs, obtained before TCRalphabeta/CD19-depleted stem cell transplant. The chain carries TRBV7-3 and TRBJ2-7; no firm D call. CDR3 region: CASSLNPSGGEQYF. The CDR3 nucleotides are TGTGCCAGCAGCCTCAACCCCAGTGGTGGCGAGCAGTACTTC. Using reference TRBV7-3 and TRBJ2-7 for the parts outside the CDR3, the full variable domain is GAGVSQTPSNKVTEKGKYVELRCDPISGHTALYWYRQSLGQGPEFLIYFQGTGAADDSGLPNDRFFAVRPEGSVSTLKIQRTERGDSAVYLCASSLNPSGGEQYFGPGTRLTVT.